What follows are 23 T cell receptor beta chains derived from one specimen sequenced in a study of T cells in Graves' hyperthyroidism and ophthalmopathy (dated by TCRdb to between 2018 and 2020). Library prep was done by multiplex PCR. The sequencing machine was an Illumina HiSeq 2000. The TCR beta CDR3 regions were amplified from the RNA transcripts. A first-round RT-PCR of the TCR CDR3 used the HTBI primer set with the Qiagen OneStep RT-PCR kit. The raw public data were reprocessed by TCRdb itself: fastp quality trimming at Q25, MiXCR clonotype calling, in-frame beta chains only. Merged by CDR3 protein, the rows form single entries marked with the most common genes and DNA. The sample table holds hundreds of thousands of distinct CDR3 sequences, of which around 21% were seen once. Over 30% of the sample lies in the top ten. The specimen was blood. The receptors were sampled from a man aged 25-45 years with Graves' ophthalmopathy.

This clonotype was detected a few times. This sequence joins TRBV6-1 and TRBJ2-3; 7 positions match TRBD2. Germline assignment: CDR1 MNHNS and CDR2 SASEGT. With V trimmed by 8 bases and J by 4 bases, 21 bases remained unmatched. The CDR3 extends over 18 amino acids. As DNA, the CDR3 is TGTGCCAGCCGAAACGAGGACGGGAGGTCGTCTATGGCAGATACGCAGTATTTT. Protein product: CASRNEDGRSSMADTQYF.

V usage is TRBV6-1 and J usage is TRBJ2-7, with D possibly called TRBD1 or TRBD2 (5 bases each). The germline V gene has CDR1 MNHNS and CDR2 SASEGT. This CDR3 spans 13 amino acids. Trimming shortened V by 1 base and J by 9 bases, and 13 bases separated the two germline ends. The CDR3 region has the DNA TGTGCCAGCAGTGAAGACGGGACCCGCGGGCAGTACTTC. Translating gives CASSEDGTRGQYF.

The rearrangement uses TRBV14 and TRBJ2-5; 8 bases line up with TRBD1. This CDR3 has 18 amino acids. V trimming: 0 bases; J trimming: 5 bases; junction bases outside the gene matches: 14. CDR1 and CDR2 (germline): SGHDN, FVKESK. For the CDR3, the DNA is TGTGCCAGCAGCCAAGATGAAGCCGGACAGGGATGGTGGGAGACCCAGTACTTC. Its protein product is CASSQDEAGQGWWETQYF. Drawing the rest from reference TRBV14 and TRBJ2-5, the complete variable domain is EAGVTQFPSHSVIEKGQTVTLRCDPISGHDNLYWYRRVMGKEIKFLLHFVKESKQDESGMPNNRFLAERTGGTYSTLKVQPAELEDSGVYFCASSQDEAGQGWWETQYFGPGTRLLVL.

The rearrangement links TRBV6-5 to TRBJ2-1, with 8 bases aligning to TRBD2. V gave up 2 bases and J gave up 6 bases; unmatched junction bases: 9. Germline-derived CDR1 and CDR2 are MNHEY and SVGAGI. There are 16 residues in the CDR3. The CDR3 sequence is CASSYGWQREFNEQFF. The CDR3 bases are TGTGCCAGCAGTTACGGTTGGCAGCGGGAGTTCAATGAGCAGTTCTTC.

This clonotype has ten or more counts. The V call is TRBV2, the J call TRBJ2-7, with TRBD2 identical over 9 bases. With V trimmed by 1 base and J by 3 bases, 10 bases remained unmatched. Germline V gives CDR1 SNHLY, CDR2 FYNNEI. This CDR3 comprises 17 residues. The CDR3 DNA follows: TGTGCCAGCAGTGAAGTGGTGTCAGCTAGCGGGGACTACGAGCAGTACTTC. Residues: CASSEVVSASGDYEQYF.

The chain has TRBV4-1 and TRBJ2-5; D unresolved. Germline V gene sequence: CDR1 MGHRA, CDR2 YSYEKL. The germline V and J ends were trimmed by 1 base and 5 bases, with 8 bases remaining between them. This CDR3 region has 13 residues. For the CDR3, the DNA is TGCGCCAGCAGCCAAGGGGTGGTCGAGACCCAGTACTTC. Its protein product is CASSQGVVETQYF.

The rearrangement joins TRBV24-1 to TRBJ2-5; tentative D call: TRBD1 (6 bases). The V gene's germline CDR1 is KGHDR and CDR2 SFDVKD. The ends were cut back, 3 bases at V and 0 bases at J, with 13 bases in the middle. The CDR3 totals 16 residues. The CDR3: CATSDNTGPHQETQYF. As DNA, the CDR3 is TGTGCCACCAGTGATAACACAGGGCCCCACCAAGAGACCCAGTACTTC.

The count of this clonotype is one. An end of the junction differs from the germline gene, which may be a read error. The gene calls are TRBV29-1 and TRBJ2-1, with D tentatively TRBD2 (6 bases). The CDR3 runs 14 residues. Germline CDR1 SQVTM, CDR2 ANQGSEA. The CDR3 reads CGVEFASAYNEQFF. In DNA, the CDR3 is TGCGGCGTTGAATTTGCTAGCGCCTACAATGAGCAGTTCTTC.

CDR3 DNA sequence: TGTGCCAGCAGTTACCCTGACAGGGGCCTTAACACCGGGGAGCTGTTTTTT. Its protein is CASSYPDRGLNTGELFF. The rearrangement links TRBV28 to TRBJ2-2, with TRBD1 identical over 8 bases. The CDR3 extends over 17 amino acids. After removal of 4 bases from V and 2 bases from J, the junction contained 9 bases not matched to a gene. The germline gives CDR1 MDHEN, CDR2 SYDVKM.

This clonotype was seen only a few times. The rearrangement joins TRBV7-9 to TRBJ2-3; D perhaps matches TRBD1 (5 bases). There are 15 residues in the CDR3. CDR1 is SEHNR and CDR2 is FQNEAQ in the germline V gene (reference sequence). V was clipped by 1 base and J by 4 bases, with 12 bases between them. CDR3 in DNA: TGTGCCAGCAGCTTAGTAGGGGCTTCCCCAGATACGCAGTATTTT. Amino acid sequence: CASSLVGASPDTQYF.

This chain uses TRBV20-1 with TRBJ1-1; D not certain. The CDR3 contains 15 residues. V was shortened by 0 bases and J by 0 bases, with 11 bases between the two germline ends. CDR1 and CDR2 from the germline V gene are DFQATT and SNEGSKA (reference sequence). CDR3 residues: CSARENGLLNTEAFF. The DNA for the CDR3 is TGCAGTGCTAGAGAGAACGGACTTTTGAACACTGAAGCTTTCTTT.

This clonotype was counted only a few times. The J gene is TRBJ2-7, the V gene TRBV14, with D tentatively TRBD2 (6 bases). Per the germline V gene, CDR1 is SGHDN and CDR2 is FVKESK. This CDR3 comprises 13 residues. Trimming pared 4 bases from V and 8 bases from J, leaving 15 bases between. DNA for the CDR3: TGTGCCAGCAGCCCGGGGACTTCCAGGAAGCAGTACTTC. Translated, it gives CASSPGTSRKQYF.

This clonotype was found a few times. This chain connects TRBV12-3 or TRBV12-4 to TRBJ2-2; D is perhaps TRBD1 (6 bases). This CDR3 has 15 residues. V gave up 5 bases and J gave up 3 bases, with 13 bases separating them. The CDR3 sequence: CASSPNAGDTGELFF. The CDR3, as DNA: TGTGCCAGCAGTCCAAACGCAGGGGACACCGGGGAGCTGTTTTTT.

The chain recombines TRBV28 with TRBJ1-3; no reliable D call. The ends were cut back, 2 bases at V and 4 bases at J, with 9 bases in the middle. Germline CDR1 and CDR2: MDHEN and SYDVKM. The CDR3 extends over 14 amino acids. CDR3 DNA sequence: TGTGCCAGCAGTTTAGGTTCCTTCGGAAACACCATATATTTT. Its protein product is CASSLGSFGNTIYF.

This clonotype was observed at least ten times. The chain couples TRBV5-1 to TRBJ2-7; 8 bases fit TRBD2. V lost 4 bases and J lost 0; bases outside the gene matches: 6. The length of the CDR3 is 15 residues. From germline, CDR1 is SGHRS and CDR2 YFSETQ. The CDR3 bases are TGCGCCAGCAGCAGGGCGGGGGGCTCCTCCTACGAGCAGTACTTC. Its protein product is CASSRAGGSSYEQYF.

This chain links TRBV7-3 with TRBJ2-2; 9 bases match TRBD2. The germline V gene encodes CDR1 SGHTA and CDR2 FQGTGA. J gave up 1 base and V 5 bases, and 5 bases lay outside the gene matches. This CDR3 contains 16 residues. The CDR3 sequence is CASSLRLAVNTGELFF. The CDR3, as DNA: TGTGCCAGCAGCCTCCGACTAGCGGTGAACACCGGGGAGCTGTTTTTT. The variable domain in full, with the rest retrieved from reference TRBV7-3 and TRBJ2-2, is GAGVSQTPSNKVTEKGKYVELRCDPISGHTALYWYRQSLGQGPEFLIYFQGTGAADDSGLPNDRFFAVRPEGSVSTLKIQRTERGDSAVYLCASSLRLAVNTGELFFGEGSRLTVL.

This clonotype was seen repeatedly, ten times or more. This chain's CDR3 is CASSPPPSDTQYF. The CDR3 DNA reads TGTGCCAGCAGCCCGCCACCCTCAGATACGCAGTATTTT. This chain links TRBV11-2 with TRBJ2-3; D is ambiguous. CDR1 and CDR2 (germline): SGHAT, FQNNGV. V lost 5 bases to trimming and J lost 4 bases, with 10 bases between them. This CDR3 has 13 residues.

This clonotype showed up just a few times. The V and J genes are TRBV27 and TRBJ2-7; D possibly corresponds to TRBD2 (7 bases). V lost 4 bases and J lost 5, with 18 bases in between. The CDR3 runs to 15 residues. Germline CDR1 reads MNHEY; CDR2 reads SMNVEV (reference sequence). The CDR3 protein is CASSSPRGGRNEQYF. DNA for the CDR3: TGTGCCAGCAGTTCACCCAGGGGAGGGCGCAACGAGCAGTACTTC.

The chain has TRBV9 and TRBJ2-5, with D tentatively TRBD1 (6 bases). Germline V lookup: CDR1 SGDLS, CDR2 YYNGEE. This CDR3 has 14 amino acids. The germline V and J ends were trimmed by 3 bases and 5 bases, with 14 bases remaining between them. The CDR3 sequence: CASSDLLGGETQYF. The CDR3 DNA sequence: TGTGCCAGCAGCGACTTGCTTGGGGGCGAGACCCAGTACTTC.

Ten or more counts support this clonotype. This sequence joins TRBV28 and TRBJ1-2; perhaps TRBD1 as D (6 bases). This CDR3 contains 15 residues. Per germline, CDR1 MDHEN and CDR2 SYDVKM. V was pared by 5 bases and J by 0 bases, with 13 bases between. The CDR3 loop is CASSPGARANYGYTF. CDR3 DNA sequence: TGTGCCAGCAGTCCGGGGGCCAGAGCTAACTATGGCTACACCTTC.

The chain's CDR3 is CSVEDLPGNIQYF. The CDR3 bases are TGCAGCGTTGAAGATCTTCCGGGGAACATTCAGTACTTC. The chain combines TRBV29-1 with TRBJ2-4; the D gene is possibly TRBD2 (5 bases). The CDR3 length is 13 residues. Germline V CDR1 and CDR2: SQVTM, ANQGSEA. The ends were cut back, 0 bases at V and 7 bases at J, with 10 bases in the middle.

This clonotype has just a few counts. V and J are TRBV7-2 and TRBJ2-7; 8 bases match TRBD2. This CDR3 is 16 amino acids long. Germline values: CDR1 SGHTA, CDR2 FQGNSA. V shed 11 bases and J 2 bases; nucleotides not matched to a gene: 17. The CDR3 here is CAGTPRGERGPYEQYF. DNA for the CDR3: TGTGCCGGGACCCCCCGGGGGGAGCGGGGGCCCTACGAGCAGTACTTC.

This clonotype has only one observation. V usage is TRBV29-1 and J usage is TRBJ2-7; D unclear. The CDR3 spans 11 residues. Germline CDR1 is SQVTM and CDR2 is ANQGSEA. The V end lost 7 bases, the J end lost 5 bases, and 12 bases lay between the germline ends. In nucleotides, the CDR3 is TGCAGCGCCGGTGTGGGGAACGAGCAGTACTTC. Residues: CSAGVGNEQYF.